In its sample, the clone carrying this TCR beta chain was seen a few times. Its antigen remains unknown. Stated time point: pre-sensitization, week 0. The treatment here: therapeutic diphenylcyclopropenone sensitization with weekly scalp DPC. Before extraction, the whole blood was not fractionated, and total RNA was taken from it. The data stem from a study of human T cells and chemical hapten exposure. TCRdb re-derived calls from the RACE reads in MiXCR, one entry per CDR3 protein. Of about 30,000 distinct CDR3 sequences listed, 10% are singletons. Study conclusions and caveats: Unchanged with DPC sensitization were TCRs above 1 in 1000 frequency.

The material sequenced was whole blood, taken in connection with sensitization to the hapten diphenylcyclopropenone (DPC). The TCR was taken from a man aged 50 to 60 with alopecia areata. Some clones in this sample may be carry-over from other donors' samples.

The CDR3, as DNA: TGCGCCAGCAGCCAAGATGGGCCACAGGTTCTAGCCAAAAACATTCAGTACTTC. Translating gives CASSQDGPQVLAKNIQYF. The chain uses TRBV4-1 and TRBJ2-4; possibly TRBD1 for D (5 bases). The CDR3 sequence is 18 residues long. Trimming removed 0 bases from V and 0 bases from J, with 15 bases in between. The germline CDR1 and CDR2 sequences are MGHRA and YSYEKL.